A selection of T cell receptor beta chains follows, all from one sample in a study of cytomegalovirus exposure and HLA in healthy donors. Repertoires were generated with immunoSEQ multiplex PCR, while TCRdb's copy carries only in-frame clones and drops some. This table holds 200,000 to 250,000 clones, around four fifths found once. The sequencing input was PBMCs. The receptors here all came from a woman aged 45-65 years in good health and CMV-seropositive. CDR3s include the opening cysteine and the closing phenylalanine or tryptophan. The D gene is left open where the match is weak. Clone size is shown for a subset of rows, as once, few, many or a class of expanded clone.

size,length,V,J,D,CDR3,DNA
.,15,TRBV5-1,TRBJ1-2,TRBD1,CASNPGQGFNYGYTF,TGCGCCAGCAATCCGGGACAGGGATTTAACTATGGCTACACCTTC
.,14,TRBV28,TRBJ1-6,TRBD1,CASSPTGMVSPLHF,TGTGCCAGCAGCCCGACAGGGATGGTTTCACCCCTCCACTTT
.,15,TRBV6-5,TRBJ1-6,.,CASRPPGSYNSPLHF,TGTGCCAGCAGGCCTCCGGGGTCTTATAATTCACCCCTCCACTTT
.,15,TRBV2,TRBJ1-3,TRBD1,CASQIPGQTPNTIYF,TGTGCCAGCCAAATTCCGGGACAGACACCGAACACCATATATTTT
few,15,TRBV6-5,TRBJ2-1,TRBD2,CASQERTSGGYEQFF,TGTGCCAGCCAGGAAAGGACTAGCGGGGGGTATGAGCAGTTCTTC
.,15,TRBV7-3,TRBJ2-3,.,CASSLTGQLPDTQYF,TGTGCCAGCAGCTTAACCGGACAGCTCCCAGATACGCAGTATTTT
.,16,TRBV2,TRBJ2-6,TRBD1,CAGGGQGASGANVLTF,TGTGCCGGAGGGGGGCAGGGGGCGTCCGGGGCCAACGTCCTGACTTTC
.,15,TRBV18,TRBJ2-5,TRBD2,CASSVLSGGQETQYF,TGTGCCAGCTCAGTCCTATCGGGGGGCCAAGAGACCCAGTACTTC
few,15,TRBV5-4,TRBJ1-1,TRBD1,CASIPRQGGTTEAFF,TGTGCCAGCATCCCTCGACAGGGGGGGACCACTGAAGCTTTCTTT
.,14,TRBV29-1,TRBJ2-7,TRBD1,CSVAGTGGSYEQYF,TGCAGCGTCGCAGGGACAGGGGGAAGTTACGAGCAGTACTTC
.,14,TRBV7-9,TRBJ2-5,.,CASSLSTGLETQYF,TGTGCCAGCAGCTTATCCACAGGGTTAGAGACCCAGTACTTC
.,15,TRBV7-6,TRBJ2-7,.,CASSPGTLSSYEQYF,TGTGCCAGCAGCCCCGGGACTCTCAGCTCCTACGAGCAGTACTTC
.,16,TRBV5-1,TRBJ2-4,.,CASSRKAGQGHYIQYF,TGCGCCAGCAGCCGTAAAGCGGGGCAGGGACATTACATTCAGTACTTC
.,18,TRBV7-2,TRBJ2-5,TRBD2,CASSLWELAGGSKETQYF,TGTGCCAGCAGCTTATGGGAACTAGCGGGGGGCAGTAAAGAGACCCAGTACTTC
.,12,TRBV5-6,TRBJ2-4,.,CASSFPQGIQYF,TGTGCCAGCAGCTTCCCCCAGGGCATTCAGTACTTC
.,13,TRBV5-4,TRBJ1-2,.,CASSLTDSYGYTF,TGTGCCAGCAGCTTGACCGACAGCTATGGCTACACCTTC
.,13,TRBV5-8,TRBJ2-5,.,CASSLRGWETQYF,TGTGCCAGCAGCCTCAGGGGTTGGGAGACCCAGTACTTC
.,13,TRBV5-1,TRBJ2-3,TRBD2,CASSVGGEDTQYF,TGCGCCAGCAGCGTTGGGGGGGAAGATACGCAGTATTTT
.,14,TRBV7-3,TRBJ2-7,.,CASSSGPGDYEQYF,TGTGCCAGCAGCTCCGGGCCAGGGGACTACGAGCAGTACTTC
.,14,TRBV5-4,TRBJ2-5,.,CASSLSDKRETQYF,TGTGCCAGCAGCTTGTCCGACAAACGGGAGACCCAGTACTTC
.,16,TRBV30,TRBJ1-4,.,CASLGGEYFTNEKLFF,TGTGCCTCCCTAGGAGGGGAATATTTTACTAATGAAAAACTGTTTTTT
.,15,TRBV13,TRBJ1-1,.,CASSLGGSMNTEAFF,TGTGCCAGCAGCTTAGGTGGGAGCATGAACACTGAAGCTTTCTTT
.,19,TRBV5-1,TRBJ2-1,TRBD2,CASSFLGLAAFDSYNEQFF,TGCGCCAGCAGCTTCCTGGGACTAGCGGCTTTTGACTCCTACAATGAGCAGTTCTTC
.,14,TRBV9,TRBJ2-5,.,CASSVGSRVETQYF,TGTGCCAGCAGCGTAGGGAGCAGGGTAGAGACCCAGTACTTC
.,16,TRBV4-1,TRBJ2-5,.,CASSQASGTQAETQYF,TGCGCCAGCAGCCAGGCCTCCGGGACTCAGGCAGAGACCCAGTACTTC
once,14,TRBV6-5,TRBJ1-1,.,CASSYSGGNTEAFF,TGTGCCAGCAGTTACTCAGGCGGGAACACTGAAGCTTTCTTT
.,14,TRBV5-6,TRBJ2-3,.,CASSSMPRWDTQYF,TGTGCCAGCAGCTCGATGCCTAGGTGGGATACGCAGTATTTT
few,15,TRBV6-5,TRBJ1-1,.,CASRIQGTMNTEAFF,TGTGCCAGCAGGATACAGGGAACAATGAACACTGAAGCTTTCTTT
.,13,TRBV2,TRBJ1-4,TRBD1,CASSGTGDEKLFF,TGTGCCAGCAGTGGGACAGGAGATGAAAAACTGTTTTTT
.,13,TRBV5-1,TRBJ2-7,TRBD1,CASSKDRAYEQYF,TGCGCCAGCAGCAAGGACAGGGCCTACGAGCAGTACTTC
.,14,TRBV5-1,TRBJ1-2,.,CASSPLTANYGYTF,TGCGCCAGCAGCCCCTTGACAGCTAACTATGGCTACACCTTC
.,13,TRBV6-6,TRBJ1-1,.,CASSNEARVQAFF,TGTGCCAGCAGCAACGAGGCCAGGGTTCAAGCTTTCTTT
.,14,TRBV7-2,TRBJ2-5,.,CASSLGGRGETQYF,TGTGCCAGCAGCCTGGGGGGCAGGGGGGAGACCCAGTACTTC
.,12,TRBV7-9,TRBJ2-2,.,CASSIISGELFF,TGTGCCAGCAGCATCATTTCCGGGGAGCTGTTTTTT
few,18,TRBV6-1,TRBJ2-1,.,CASSDRIVGQGGGNEQFF,TGTGCCAGCAGTGACCGAATAGTAGGCCAGGGGGGTGGGAATGAGCAGTTCTTC
.,16,TRBV5-5,TRBJ2-7,.,CASSFEDSTGSYEQYF,TGTGCCAGCAGCTTTGAGGACAGCACCGGTAGCTACGAGCAGTACTTC
.,15,TRBV27,TRBJ2-2,TRBD2,CASSQAGGPAGELFF,TGTGCCAGCAGTCAAGCGGGGGGGCCTGCCGGGGAGCTGTTTTTT
.,11,TRBV5-1,TRBJ2-5,.,CASSARETQYF,TGCGCCAGCAGCGCTCGGGAGACCCAGTACTTC
.,17,TRBV7-7,TRBJ2-7,TRBD2,CASSPVATSGAAYEQYF,TGTGCCAGCAGCCCTGTGGCCACTAGCGGGGCAGCCTACGAGCAGTACTTC
.,16,TRBV28,TRBJ1-1,TRBD1,CASSFGAGTGVSEAFF,TGTGCCAGCAGTTTCGGAGCCGGGACAGGGGTCTCGGAAGCTTTCTTT
few,13,TRBV4-3,TRBJ1-5,.,CASSQVEAQPQHF,TGCGCCAGCAGCCAAGTGGAGGCTCAGCCCCAGCATTTT
few,15,TRBV19,TRBJ2-1,TRBD2,CASSPLAGGENEQFF,TGTGCCAGTAGTCCACTAGCGGGGGGTGAGAATGAGCAGTTCTTC
.,16,TRBV10-3,TRBJ2-7,TRBD1,CAISEWVRGTSFGQYF,TGTGCCATCAGTGAGTGGGTCAGGGGGACCTCCTTCGGGCAGTACTTC
.,17,TRBV5-6,TRBJ1-2,.,CASSSPGLQGLDYGYTF,TGTGCCAGCAGCTCACCGGGCCTACAGGGCCTAGACTATGGCTACACCTTC
.,15,TRBV7-3,TRBJ2-1,.,CASSLYGGPYNEQFF,TGTGCCAGCAGCCTTTACGGGGGGCCCTACAATGAGCAGTTCTTC
.,15,TRBV27,TRBJ2-5,TRBD2,CASSLAGGPQETQYF,TGTGCCAGCAGTTTAGCGGGGGGGCCTCAAGAGACCCAGTACTTC
.,16,TRBV28,TRBJ2-7,.,CARTLRGQIVSYEQYF,TGTGCCAGAACACTTAGAGGACAGATCGTTTCCTACGAGCAGTACTTC
.,11,TRBV18,TRBJ2-5,.,CASSPLETQYF,TGTGCCAGCTCACCCCTAGAGACCCAGTACTTC
.,15,TRBV7-3,TRBJ2-3,.,CASSLIGGGTDTQYF,TGTGCCAGCAGCTTAATAGGAGGCGGCACAGATACGCAGTATTTT
once,14,TRBV7-2,TRBJ1-2,TRBD1,CASSTPRGRNGYTF,TGTGCCAGCAGCACCCCCAGGGGGCGGAATGGCTACACCTTC
.,15,TRBV5-1,TRBJ2-7,TRBD2,CASSRTSGQTYEQYF,TGCGCCAGCAGCAGGACTAGCGGGCAAACCTACGAGCAGTACTTC
once,11,TRBV2,TRBJ1-1,.,CASRTVTEAFF,TGTGCCAGCAGGACAGTCACTGAAGCTTTCTTT
.,15,TRBV10-3,TRBJ2-7,TRBD1,CAIRAPGQGQYEQYF,TGTGCCATCAGAGCTCCGGGACAGGGGCAATACGAGCAGTACTTC
.,17,TRBV5-4,TRBJ2-5,.,CASSVGIGTSYQETQYF,TGTGCCAGCAGCGTTGGGATAGGGACTTCGTACCAAGAGACCCAGTACTTC
few,13,TRBV4-3,TRBJ2-5,.,CASSQETEETQYF,TGCGCCAGCAGCCAAGAAACTGAAGAGACCCAGTACTTC
.,15,TRBV27,TRBJ2-1,.,CASRTEVSSYNEQFF,TGTGCCAGCAGGACCGAGGTGAGCTCCTACAATGAGCAGTTCTTC
.,12,TRBV13,TRBJ2-7,.,CASSFRRDEQYF,TGTGCCAGCAGCTTTAGACGGGACGAGCAGTACTTC